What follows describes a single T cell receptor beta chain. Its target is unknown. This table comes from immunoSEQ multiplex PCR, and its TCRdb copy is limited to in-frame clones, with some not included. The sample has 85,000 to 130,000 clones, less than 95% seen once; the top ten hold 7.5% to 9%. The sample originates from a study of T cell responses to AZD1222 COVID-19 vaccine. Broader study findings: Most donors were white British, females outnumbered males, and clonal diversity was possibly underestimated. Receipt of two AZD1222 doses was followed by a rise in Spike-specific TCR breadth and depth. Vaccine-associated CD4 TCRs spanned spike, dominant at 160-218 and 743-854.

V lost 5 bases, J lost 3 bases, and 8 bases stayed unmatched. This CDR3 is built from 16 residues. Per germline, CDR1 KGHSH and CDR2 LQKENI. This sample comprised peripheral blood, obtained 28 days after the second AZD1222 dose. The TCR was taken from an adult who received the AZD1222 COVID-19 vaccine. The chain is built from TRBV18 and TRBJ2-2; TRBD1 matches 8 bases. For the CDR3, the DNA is TGTGCCAGCTCATCTACCGGGACAGGTGACACCGGGGAGCTGTTTTTT. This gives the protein CASSSTGTGDTGELFF.